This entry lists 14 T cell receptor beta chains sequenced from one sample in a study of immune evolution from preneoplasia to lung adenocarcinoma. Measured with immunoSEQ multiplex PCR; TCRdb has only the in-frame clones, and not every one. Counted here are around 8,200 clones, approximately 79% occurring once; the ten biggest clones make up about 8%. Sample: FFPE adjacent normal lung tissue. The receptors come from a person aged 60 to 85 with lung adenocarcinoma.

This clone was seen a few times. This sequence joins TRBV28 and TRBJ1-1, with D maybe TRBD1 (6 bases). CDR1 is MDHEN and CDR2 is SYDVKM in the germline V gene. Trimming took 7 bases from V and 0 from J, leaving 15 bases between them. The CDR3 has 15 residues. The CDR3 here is CASITGRRVNTEAFF. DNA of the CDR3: TGTGCCAGCATCACAGGGCGGCGGGTGAACACTGAAGCTTTCTTT. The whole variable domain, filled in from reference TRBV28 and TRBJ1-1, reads DVKVTQSSRYLVKRTGEKVFLECVQDMDHENMFWYRQDPGLGLRLIYFSYDVKMKEKGDIPEGYSVSREKKERFSLILESASTNQTSMYLCASITGRRVNTEAFFGQGTRLTVV.

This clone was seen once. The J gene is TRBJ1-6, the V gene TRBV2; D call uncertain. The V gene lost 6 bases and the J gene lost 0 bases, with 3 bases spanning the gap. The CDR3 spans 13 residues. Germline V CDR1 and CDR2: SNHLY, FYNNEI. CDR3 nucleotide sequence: TGTGCCAGCAGGGTCTCCTATAATTCACCCCTCCACTTT. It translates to CASRVSYNSPLHF.

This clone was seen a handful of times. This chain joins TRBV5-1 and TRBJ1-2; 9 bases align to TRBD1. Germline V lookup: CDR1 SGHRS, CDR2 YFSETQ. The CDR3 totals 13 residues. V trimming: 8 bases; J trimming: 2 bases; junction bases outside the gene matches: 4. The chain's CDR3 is CASGQGLNYGYTF. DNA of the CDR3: TGCGCCAGTGGACAGGGGTTGAACTATGGCTACACCTTC.

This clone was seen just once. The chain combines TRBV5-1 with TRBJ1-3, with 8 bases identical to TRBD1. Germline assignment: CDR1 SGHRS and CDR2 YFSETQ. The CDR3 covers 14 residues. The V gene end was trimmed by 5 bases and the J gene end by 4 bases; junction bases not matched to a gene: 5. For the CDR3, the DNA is TGCGCCAGCAGTCGACAGGGGTCCGGAAACACCATATATTTT. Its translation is CASSRQGSGNTIYF. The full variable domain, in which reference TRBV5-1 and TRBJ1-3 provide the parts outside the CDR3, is KAGVTQTPRYLIKTRGQQVTLSCSPISGHRSVSWYQQTPGQGLQFLFEYFSETQRNKGNFPGRFSGRQFSNSRSEMNVSTLELGDSALYLCASSRQGSGNTIYFGEGSWLTVV.

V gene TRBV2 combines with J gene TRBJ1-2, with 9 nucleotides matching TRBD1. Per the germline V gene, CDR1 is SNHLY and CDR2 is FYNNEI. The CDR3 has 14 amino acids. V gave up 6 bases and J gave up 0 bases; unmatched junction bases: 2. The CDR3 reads CASRGTGSNYGYTF. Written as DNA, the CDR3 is TGTGCCAGCAGGGGGACAGGGTCTAACTATGGCTACACCTTC. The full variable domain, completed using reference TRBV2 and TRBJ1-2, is EPEVTQTPSHQVTQMGQEVILRCVPISNHLYFYWYRQILGQKVEFLVSFYNNEISEKSEIFDDQFSVERPDGSNFTLKIRSTKLEDSAMYFCASRGTGSNYGYTFGSGTRLTVV.

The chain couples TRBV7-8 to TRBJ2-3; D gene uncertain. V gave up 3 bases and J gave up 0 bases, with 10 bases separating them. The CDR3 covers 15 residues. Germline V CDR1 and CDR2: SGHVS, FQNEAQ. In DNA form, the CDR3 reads TGTGCCAGCAGCTTGGGTACACGGAGCACAGATACGCAGTATTTT. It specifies CASSLGTRSTDTQYF.

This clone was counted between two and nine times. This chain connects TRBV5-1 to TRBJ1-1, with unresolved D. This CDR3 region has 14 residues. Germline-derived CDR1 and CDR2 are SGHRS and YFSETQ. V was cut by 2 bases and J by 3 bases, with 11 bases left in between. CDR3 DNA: TGCGCCAGCAGCTTAAGGCCCGGGGACACTGAAGCTTTCTTT. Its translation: CASSLRPGDTEAFF.

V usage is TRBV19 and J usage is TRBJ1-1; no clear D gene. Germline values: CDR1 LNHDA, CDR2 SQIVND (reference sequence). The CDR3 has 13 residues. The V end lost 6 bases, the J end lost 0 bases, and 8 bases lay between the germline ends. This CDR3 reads CASRERMNTEAFF. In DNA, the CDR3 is TGTGCCAGTAGAGAAAGGATGAACACTGAAGCTTTCTTT.

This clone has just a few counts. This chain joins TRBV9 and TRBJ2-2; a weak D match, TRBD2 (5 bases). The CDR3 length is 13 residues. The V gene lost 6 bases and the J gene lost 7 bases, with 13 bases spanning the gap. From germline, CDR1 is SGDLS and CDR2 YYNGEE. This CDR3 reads CASKSSGDGELFF. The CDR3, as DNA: TGTGCCAGCAAATCCAGCGGTGACGGGGAGCTGTTTTTT.

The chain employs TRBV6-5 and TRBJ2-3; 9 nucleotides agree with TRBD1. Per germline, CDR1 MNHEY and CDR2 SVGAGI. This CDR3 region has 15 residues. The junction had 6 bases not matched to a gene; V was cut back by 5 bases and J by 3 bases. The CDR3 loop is CASSGGQGGTDTQYF. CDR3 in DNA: TGTGCCAGCAGTGGGGGACAGGGCGGAACAGATACGCAGTATTTT.

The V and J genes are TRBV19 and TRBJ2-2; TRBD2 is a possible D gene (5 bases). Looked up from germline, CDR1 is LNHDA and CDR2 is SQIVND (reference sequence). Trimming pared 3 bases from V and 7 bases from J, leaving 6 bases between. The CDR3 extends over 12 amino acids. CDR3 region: CASSIRGGELFF. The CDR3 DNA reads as TGTGCCAGTAGTATCCGGGGCGGGGAGCTGTTTTTT.

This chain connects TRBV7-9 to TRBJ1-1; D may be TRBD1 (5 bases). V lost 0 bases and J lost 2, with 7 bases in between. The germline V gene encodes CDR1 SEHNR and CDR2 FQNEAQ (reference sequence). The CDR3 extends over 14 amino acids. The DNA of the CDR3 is TGTGCCAGCAGCTTAGCCGGGACCAACACTGAAGCTTTCTTT. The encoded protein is CASSLAGTNTEAFF.

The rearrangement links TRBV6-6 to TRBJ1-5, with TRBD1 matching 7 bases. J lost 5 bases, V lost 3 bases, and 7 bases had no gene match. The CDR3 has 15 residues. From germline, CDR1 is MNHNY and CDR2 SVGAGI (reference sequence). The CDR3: CASSYTTGDDQPQHF. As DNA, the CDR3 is TGTGCCAGCAGTTATACCACAGGGGATGATCAGCCCCAGCATTTT.

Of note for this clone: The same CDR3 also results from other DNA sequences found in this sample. CDR3 in DNA: TGTGCCAGCAGTGAACAGGTTGAAGCTTTCTTT. Translated: CASSEQVEAFF. J is TRBJ1-1 and V is TRBV6-1, with D uncertain. Germline V lookup: CDR1 MNHNS, CDR2 SASEGT. V was pared by 2 bases and J by 7 bases, with 5 bases between. CDR3 length equals 11 residues.